This T cell receptor beta chain was identified during a study of cytotoxic CD8 clonotypes in ibrutinib-treated CLL. Turning to the study itself: IGHV unmutated 17 to 18; relapsed/refractory about 10; treatment-naive under 16. Study-wide points: Baseline clonality exceeded age-matched healthy donors and tracked circulating CD8+ T-cell counts.

Profiling relied on immunoSEQ multiplex PCR, and the TCRdb table lists in-frame clones only, not all of them. The sample has 150,000 to 200,000 clones; roughly 90% are singletons. This clone was found once. Its antigen is unidentified. CDR3 length: 11 amino acids. Germline assignment: CDR1 SNHLY and CDR2 FYNNEI. V dropped 3 bases and J dropped 9 bases, with 9 bases sitting between them. The TCR was taken from a human donor with chronic lymphocytic leukemia. This specimen was PBMCs, taken at disease progression, from a patient treated with ibrutinib. This chain joins TRBV2 and TRBJ2-7; no firm D call. CDR3 coding DNA: TGTGCCAGCAGTGATTTAGTGAGGCAGTACTTC. Protein: CASSDLVRQYF.